This TCR beta chain was sequenced during a study of identical twins. General study results and limits: Donors were not followed over many years; analysis was cross-sectional. Insertion counts were lower in abundant cord blood beta clonotypes, a trend that memory repertoires did not show.

Template switching created a universal primer site, and the cDNA included unique molecular identifiers. TCRdb recomputed calls from the 5' RACE reads with MiXCR, one row per CDR3 protein. Of 350,000 to 600,000 distinct CDR3 sequences in the sample, 12% to 15% were seen once. On this clonotype itself: What it recognizes is unknown.

Germline V gene lookup returns CDR1 SNHLY and CDR2 FYNNEI. With V trimmed by 6 bases and J by 10 bases, 7 bases remained unmatched. This CDR3 is 14 amino acids long. In addition, the sample was reused for a study of yellow fever vaccine responses in identical twins. That publication notes: Among the twins, the vaccine T cell response reportedly seemed partly convergent and partly personalized.

V usage is TRBV2 and J usage is TRBJ1-6, with 9 bases identical to TRBD1. The receptor's source is a woman aged 18-29 years in good health. Sequenced material: CD4+ T cells sorted from blood. The CDR3, as DNA: TGTGCCAGCAGGCGGGGACAGGGTGGCTCACCCCTCCACTTT. It is translated as CASRRGQGGSPLHF. Combining the CDR3 with reference TRBV2 and TRBJ1-6 gives the whole variable domain EPEVTQTPSHQVTQMGQEVILRCVPISNHLYFYWYRQILGQKVEFLVSFYNNEISEKSEIFDDQFSVERPDGSNFTLKIRSTKLEDSAMYFCASRRGQGGSPLHFGNGTRLTVT.